The 19 T cell receptor beta chains in this list originate from one sample, sequenced in a study of human T cells and chemical hapten exposure. Time point here: patch test 2, 6 weeks after DPC sensitization. Treatment denoted: therapeutic diphenylcyclopropenone sensitization with weekly scalp DPC. TCRdb re-called the RACE reads with MiXCR, one entry per CDR3 protein. The sample records about 380,000 distinct CDR3 sequences, about 6.3% being singletons. Sequencing was performed on whole blood, taken in connection with sensitization to the hapten diphenylcyclopropenone (DPC). Receptors were obtained from a woman aged 18-29 years with alopecia areata. Some clones in this sample may be carry-over from other donors' samples.

There are a few counts of this clonotype. The genes are TRBV6-5 and TRBJ2-3, with 8 nucleotides matching TRBD1. V dropped 8 bases and J dropped 1; count of bases not matched to a gene: 8. Germline V gene sequence: CDR1 MNHEY, CDR2 SVGAGI. This CDR3 region has 15 residues. The CDR3 loop is CASRWGDRRTDTQYF. The CDR3 region has the DNA TGTGCCAGCCGTTGGGGGGACAGGCGCACAGATACGCAGTATTTT.

This chain links TRBV6-5 with TRBJ1-6, with unresolved D. The CDR3 contains 16 residues. Per germline, CDR1 MNHEY and CDR2 SVGAGI. V was pared by 0 bases and J by 9 bases, with 15 bases between. CDR3 in DNA: TGTGCCAGCAGTTACTCGCCCCCCGGGGTTGCTTCACCCCTCCACTTT. Its translation is CASSYSPPGVASPLHF.

This clonotype was detected only a few times. This sequence joins TRBV4-2 and TRBJ2-2; D may be TRBD1 (6 bases). This CDR3 comprises 19 residues. Trimming left V 0 bases short and J 4 bases short, with 21 bases between. From germline, CDR1 is LGHNA and CDR2 YNFKEQ. Here the CDR3 DNA reads TGTGCCAGCAGCCAAGATCTGGCAGGGGCCCTGCCCCGCACCGGGGAGCTGTTTTTT. It yields the protein CASSQDLAGALPRTGELFF.

This clonotype was observed many times. The chain has TRBV20-1 and TRBJ1-6; TRBD1 matches 8 bases. The CDR3 totals 14 residues. V dropped 3 bases and J dropped 7; count of bases not matched to a gene: 5. Germline V CDR1 and CDR2: DFQATT, SNEGSKA (reference sequence). The CDR3 DNA reads as TGCAGTGCTAGGAGGACAGGGCGGAATTCACCCCTCCACTTT. It codes for CSARRTGRNSPLHF.

This clonotype was recorded at least ten times. The chain recombines TRBV24-1 with TRBJ1-3; possibly TRBD1 for D (6 bases). The CDR3 is made up of 14 amino acids. Germline values: CDR1 KGHDR, CDR2 SFDVKD. The germline V and J ends were trimmed by 9 bases and 2 bases, with 13 bases remaining between them. The CDR3 loop is CATSDRTTGNTIYF. The CDR3 DNA is TGTGCCACCTCTGACAGGACAACTGGAAACACCATATATTTT.

A few counts support this clonotype. The gene calls are TRBV12-3 or TRBV12-4 and TRBJ1-2; no clear D gene. This CDR3 has 14 amino acids. V lost 7 bases and J lost 7, with 19 bases in between. The CDR3 is CASTVRPGAGGYTF. The CDR3 DNA reads as TGTGCCAGCACCGTCAGGCCGGGAGCGGGTGGCTACACCTTC.

A few counts support this clonotype. The V gene is TRBV3-1, the J gene TRBJ1-1; D possibly corresponds to TRBD1 (5 bases). The V end was cut by 4 bases, the J end by 2 bases, with 14 bases between. CDR3 length: 15 amino acids. Looked up from germline, CDR1 is LGHDT and CDR2 is YNNKEL (reference sequence). The CDR3 region is CASSLGTYTNTEAFF. Here the CDR3 DNA reads TGTGCCAGCAGCCTAGGGACCTACACTAACACTGAAGCTTTCTTT.

This clonotype was seen a few times. The gene calls are TRBV7-6 and TRBJ2-7, with TRBD1 as a possible D gene (6 bases). Trimming cost V 5 bases and J 7 bases, with 15 bases left between them. The CDR3 has 13 amino acids. The germline V gene encodes CDR1 SGHVS and CDR2 FNYEAQ. CDR3 sequence: CASSQTPGAEQYF. The CDR3 region has the DNA TGTGCCAGCAGCCAGACGCCAGGGGCTGAGCAGTACTTC.

There are many counts of this clonotype. This rearrangement joins TRBV4-2 to TRBJ1-5; D not certain. Germline V gives CDR1 LGHNA, CDR2 YNFKEQ. The CDR3 extends over 15 amino acids. Deletions cut 5 bases from V and 2 bases from J, with 13 bases between. CDR3 in amino acids: CASSATGFGNQPQHF. CDR3 sequence (DNA): TGTGCCAGCAGCGCGACGGGGTTTGGCAATCAGCCCCAGCATTTT.

The chain uses TRBV15 and TRBJ2-5; perhaps TRBD2 as D (6 bases). From germline, CDR1 is LNHNV and CDR2 YYDKDF (reference sequence). V dropped 3 bases and J dropped 1 base, with 21 bases sitting between them. The CDR3 extends over 18 amino acids. For the CDR3, the DNA is TGTGCCACCAGCAGGAAAGACTCGGGACTTCGGGTCCAAGAGACCCAGTACTTC. Amino acid sequence: CATSRKDSGLRVQETQYF. Full variable domain (outside the CDR3, taken from reference TRBV15 and TRBJ2-5): DAMVIQNPRYQVTQFGKPVTLSCSQTLNHNVMYWYQQKSSQAPKLLFHYYDKDFNNEADTPDNFQSRRPNTSFCFLDIRSPGLGDTAMYLCATSRKDSGLRVQETQYFGPGTRLLVL.

The rearrangement joins TRBV3-1 to TRBJ1-1, with 7 nucleotides matching TRBD1. With 0 bases clipped from V and 0 bases from J, the junction kept 10 bases outside the gene matches. The CDR3 runs 18 residues. The germline CDR1 and CDR2 sequences are LGHDT and YNNKEL (reference sequence). CDR3 amino acids: CASSQEGGGLTMNTEAFF. CDR3 sequence (DNA): TGTGCCAGCAGCCAAGAAGGGGGCGGCCTGACGATGAACACTGAAGCTTTCTTT.

This clonotype was recorded many times. The chain joins TRBV7-9 to TRBJ2-1; D is uncertain. The CDR3 is made up of 11 amino acids. The V gene lost 11 bases and the J gene lost 8 bases, with 13 bases spanning the gap. The germline gives CDR1 SEHNR, CDR2 FQNEAQ (reference sequence). For the CDR3, the DNA is TGTGCCGACCACCTCGAGGATGAGCAGTTCTTC. The encoded protein is CADHLEDEQFF.

Ten or more counts support this clonotype. This chain links TRBV7-8 with TRBJ2-1; the D is unclear. V lost 5 bases and J 4 bases, leaving 21 bases between the germline ends. This CDR3 region has 17 residues. Per germline, CDR1 SGHVS and CDR2 FQNEAQ. The CDR3, as DNA: TGTGCCAGCAGCCCCGAGGACCTGCGACTGTATTACAATGAGCAGTTCTTC. Its protein is CASSPEDLRLYYNEQFF.

The J gene is TRBJ2-3, the V gene TRBV9, with TRBD1 matching over 8 bases. Germline CDR1 and CDR2: SGDLS and YYNGEE. Trimming at V came to 2 bases and at J to 3 bases, leaving 8 bases not matched to a gene. The CDR3 runs to 16 residues. Here the CDR3 reads CASSVQTGEGTDTQYF. For the CDR3, the DNA is TGTGCCAGCAGCGTCCAGACAGGGGAAGGTACAGATACGCAGTATTTT.

The chain couples TRBV12-3 or TRBV12-4 to TRBJ1-1, with unresolved D. The CDR3 spans 14 residues. With 6 bases removed from V and 5 bases from J, the gap between germline ends came to 16 bases. The CDR3 loop is CASSRPMAATEAFF. The CDR3 DNA sequence: TGTGCCAGCAGCCGCCCTATGGCAGCAACTGAAGCTTTCTTT.

This clonotype was counted ten times or more. The chain employs TRBV29-1 and TRBJ2-2, with no clear D. Germline V gene data show CDR1 as SQVTM and CDR2 as ANQGSEA. Between the trimmed V and J ends, which lost 8 bases and 5 bases, there was a span of 12 bases. This CDR3 contains 12 residues. CDR3 DNA: TGCAGCTACGAGGCCTATACCGGGGAGCTGTTTTTT. Encoded protein: CSYEAYTGELFF.

A few counts support this clonotype. The chain links TRBV29-1 to TRBJ1-4, with D perhaps matching TRBD1 (5 bases). V was clipped by 3 bases and J by 0 bases, with 17 bases between them. Germline V gene sequence: CDR1 SQVTM, CDR2 ANQGSEA. The CDR3 is 17 amino acids. The CDR3 is CSVDSGVTGATNEKLFF. In DNA form, the CDR3 reads TGCAGCGTTGATTCGGGGGTTACGGGAGCAACTAATGAAAAACTGTTTTTT.

This clonotype was detected many times. This chain connects TRBV27 to TRBJ1-6; D might be TRBD1 (6 bases). Trimming removed 4 bases from V and 7 bases from J, with 11 bases in between. CDR1 and CDR2 (germline): MNHEY, SMNVEV (reference sequence). The CDR3 is 14 amino acids. In DNA form, the CDR3 reads TGTGCCAGCAGTTGGGGGGCAGACAATTCACCCCTCCACTTT. Encoded protein: CASSWGADNSPLHF.

This clonotype was seen at least ten times. The chain couples TRBV20-1 to TRBJ1-6; a weak D match, TRBD1 (6 bases). The V gene's germline CDR1 is DFQATT and CDR2 SNEGSKA (reference sequence). The ends were cut back, 0 bases at V and 10 bases at J, with 7 bases in the middle. This CDR3 spans 12 amino acids. The CDR3: CSARDRGSPLHF. CDR3 nucleotides: TGCAGTGCTAGAGACAGGGGATCACCCCTCCACTTT.